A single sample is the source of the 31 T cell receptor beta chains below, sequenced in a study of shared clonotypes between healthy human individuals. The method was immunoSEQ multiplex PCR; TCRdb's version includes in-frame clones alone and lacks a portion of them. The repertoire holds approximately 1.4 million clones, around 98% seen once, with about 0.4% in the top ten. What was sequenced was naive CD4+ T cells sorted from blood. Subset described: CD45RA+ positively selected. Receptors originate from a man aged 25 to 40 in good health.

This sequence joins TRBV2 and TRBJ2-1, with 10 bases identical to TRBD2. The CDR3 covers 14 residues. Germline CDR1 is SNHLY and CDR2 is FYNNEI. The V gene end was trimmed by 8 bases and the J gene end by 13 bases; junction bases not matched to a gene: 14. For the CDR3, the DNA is TGTGCCAGCTCTACATCACTAGCGGGAATGCTACAGTTCTTC. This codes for CASSTSLAGMLQFF.

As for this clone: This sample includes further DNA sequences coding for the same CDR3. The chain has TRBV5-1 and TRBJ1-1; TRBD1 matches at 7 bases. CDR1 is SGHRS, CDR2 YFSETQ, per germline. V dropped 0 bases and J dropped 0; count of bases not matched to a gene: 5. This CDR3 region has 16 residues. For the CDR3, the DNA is TGCGCCAGCAGCTTGGGACCTACAGGGGTGAACACTGAAGCTTTCTTT. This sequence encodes CASSLGPTGVNTEAFF.

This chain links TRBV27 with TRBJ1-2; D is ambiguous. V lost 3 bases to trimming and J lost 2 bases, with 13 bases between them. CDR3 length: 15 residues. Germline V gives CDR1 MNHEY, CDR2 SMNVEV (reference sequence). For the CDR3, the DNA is TGTGCCAGCAGTTTTCGGGCGGAAGGAAACTATGGCTACACCTTC. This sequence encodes CASSFRAEGNYGYTF.

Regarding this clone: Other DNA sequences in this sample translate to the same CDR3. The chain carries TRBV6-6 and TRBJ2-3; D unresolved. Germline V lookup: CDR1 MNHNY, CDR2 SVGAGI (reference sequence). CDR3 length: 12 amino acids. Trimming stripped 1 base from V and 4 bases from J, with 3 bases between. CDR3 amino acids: CASSYLADTQYF. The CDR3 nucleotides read TGTGCCAGCAGTTACTTAGCAGATACGCAGTATTTT.

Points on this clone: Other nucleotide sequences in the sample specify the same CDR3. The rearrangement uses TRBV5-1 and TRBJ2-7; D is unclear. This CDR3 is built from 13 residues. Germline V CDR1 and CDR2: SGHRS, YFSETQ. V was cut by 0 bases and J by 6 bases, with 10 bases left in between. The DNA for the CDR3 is TGCGCCAGCAGCTTGGCGGCGAACTCCGAGCAGTACTTC. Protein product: CASSLAANSEQYF. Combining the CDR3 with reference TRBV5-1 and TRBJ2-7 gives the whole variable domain KAGVTQTPRYLIKTRGQQVTLSCSPISGHRSVSWYQQTPGQGLQFLFEYFSETQRNKGNFPGRFSGRQFSNSRSEMNVSTLELGDSALYLCASSLAANSEQYFGPGTRLTVT.

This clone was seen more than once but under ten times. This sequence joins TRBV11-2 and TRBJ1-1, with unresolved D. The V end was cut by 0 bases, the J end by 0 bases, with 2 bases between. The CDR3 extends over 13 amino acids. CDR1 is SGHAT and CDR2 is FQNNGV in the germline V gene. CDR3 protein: CASSLEVNTEAFF. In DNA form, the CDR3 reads TGTGCCAGCAGCTTAGAGGTGAACACTGAAGCTTTCTTT.

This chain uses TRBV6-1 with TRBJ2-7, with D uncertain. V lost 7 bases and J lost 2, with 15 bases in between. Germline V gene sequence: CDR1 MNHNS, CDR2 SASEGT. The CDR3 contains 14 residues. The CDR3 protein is CASTLKGYTYEQYF. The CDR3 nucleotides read TGTGCCAGCACCCTAAAGGGTTACACCTACGAGCAGTACTTC.

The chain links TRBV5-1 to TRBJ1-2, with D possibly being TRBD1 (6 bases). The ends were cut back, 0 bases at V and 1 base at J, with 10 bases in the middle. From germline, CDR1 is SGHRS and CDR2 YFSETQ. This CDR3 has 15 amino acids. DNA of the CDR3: TGCGCCAGCAGCTTGGTCCCAGGGGTTAACTATGGCTACACCTTC. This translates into CASSLVPGVNYGYTF. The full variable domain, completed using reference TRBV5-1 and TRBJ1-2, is KAGVTQTPRYLIKTRGQQVTLSCSPISGHRSVSWYQQTPGQGLQFLFEYFSETQRNKGNFPGRFSGRQFSNSRSEMNVSTLELGDSALYLCASSLVPGVNYGYTFGSGTRLTVV.

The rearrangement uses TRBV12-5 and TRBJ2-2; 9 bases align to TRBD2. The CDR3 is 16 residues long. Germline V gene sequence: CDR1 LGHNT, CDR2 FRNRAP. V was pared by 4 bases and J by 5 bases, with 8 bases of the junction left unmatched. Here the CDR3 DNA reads TGTGCTAGTGGTTCTGTGGAGCTAGCGGGAACCGGGGAGCTGTTTTTT. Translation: CASGSVELAGTGELFF.

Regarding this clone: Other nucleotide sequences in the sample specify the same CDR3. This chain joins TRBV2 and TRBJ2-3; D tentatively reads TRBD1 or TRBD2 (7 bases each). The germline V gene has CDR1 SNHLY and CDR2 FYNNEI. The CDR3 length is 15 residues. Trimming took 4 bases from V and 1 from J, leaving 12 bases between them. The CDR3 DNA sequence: TGTGCCAGCAGTGGGCCAGGGGGGGGCACAGATACGCAGTATTTT. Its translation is CASSGPGGGTDTQYF.

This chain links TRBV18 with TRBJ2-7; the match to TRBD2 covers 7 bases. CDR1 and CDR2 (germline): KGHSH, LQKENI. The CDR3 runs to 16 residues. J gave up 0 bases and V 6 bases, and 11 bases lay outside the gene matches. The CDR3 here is CASSRRSGAGSYEQYF. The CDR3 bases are TGTGCCAGCTCCCGCCGCAGCGGGGCGGGCTCCTACGAGCAGTACTTC.

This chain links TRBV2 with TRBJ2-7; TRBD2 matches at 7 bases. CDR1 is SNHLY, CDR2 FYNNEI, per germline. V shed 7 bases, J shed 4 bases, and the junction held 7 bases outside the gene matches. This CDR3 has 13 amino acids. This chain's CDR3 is CASTRDYGYEQYF. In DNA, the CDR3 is TGTGCCAGCACCCGGGACTATGGGTACGAGCAGTACTTC.

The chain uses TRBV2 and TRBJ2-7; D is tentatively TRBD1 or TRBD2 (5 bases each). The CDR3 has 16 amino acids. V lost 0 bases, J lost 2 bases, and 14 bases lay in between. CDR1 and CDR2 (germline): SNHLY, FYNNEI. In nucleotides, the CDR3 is TGTGCCAGCAGTGAAGCGCTTCTGGGGGTGACCTACGAGCAGTACTTC. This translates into CASSEALLGVTYEQYF.

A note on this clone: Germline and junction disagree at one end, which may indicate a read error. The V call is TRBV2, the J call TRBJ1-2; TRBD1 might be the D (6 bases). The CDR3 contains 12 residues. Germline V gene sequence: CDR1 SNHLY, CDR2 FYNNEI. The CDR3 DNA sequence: TGTGCCAGCAATGAAGGGGGAAACGGCTACACCTTC. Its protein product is CASNEGGNGYTF.

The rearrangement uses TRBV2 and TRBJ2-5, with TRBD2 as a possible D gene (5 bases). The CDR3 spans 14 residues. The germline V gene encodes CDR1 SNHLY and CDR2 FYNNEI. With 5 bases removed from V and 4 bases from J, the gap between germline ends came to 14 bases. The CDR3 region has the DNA TGTGCCAGCAGTTCCACTAGGGCCCTAGAGACCCAGTACTTC. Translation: CASSSTRALETQYF. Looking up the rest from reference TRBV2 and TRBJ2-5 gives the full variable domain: EPEVTQTPSHQVTQMGQEVILRCVPISNHLYFYWYRQILGQKVEFLVSFYNNEISEKSEIFDDQFSVERPDGSNFTLKIRSTKLEDSAMYFCASSSTRALETQYFGPGTRLLVL.

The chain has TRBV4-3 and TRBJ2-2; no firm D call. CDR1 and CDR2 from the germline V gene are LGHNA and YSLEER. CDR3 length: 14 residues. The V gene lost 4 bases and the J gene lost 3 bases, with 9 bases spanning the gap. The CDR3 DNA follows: TGCGCCAGCAGCCTCCTCTATGACACCGGGGAGCTGTTTTTT. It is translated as CASSLLYDTGELFF.

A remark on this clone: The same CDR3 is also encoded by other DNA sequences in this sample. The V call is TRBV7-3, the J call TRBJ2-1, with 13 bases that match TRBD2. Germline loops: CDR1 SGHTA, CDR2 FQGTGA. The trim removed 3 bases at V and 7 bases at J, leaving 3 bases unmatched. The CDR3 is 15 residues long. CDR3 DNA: TGTGCCAGCAGCTTGGGACTAGCGGGATATAATGAGCAGTTCTTC. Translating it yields CASSLGLAGYNEQFF.

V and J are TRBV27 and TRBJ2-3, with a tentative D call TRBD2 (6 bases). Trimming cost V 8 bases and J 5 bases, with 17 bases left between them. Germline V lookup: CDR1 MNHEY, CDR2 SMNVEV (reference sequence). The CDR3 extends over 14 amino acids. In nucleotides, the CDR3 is TGTGCCAGCGGCCTGGGCGGGATTGTAGATACGCAGTATTTT. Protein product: CASGLGGIVDTQYF.

The CDR3 reads CASSDIVLAGVMTDTQYF. CDR3 nucleotide sequence: TGTGCCAGCAGTGATATCGTTCTAGCGGGAGTTATGACAGATACGCAGTATTTT. The rearrangement joins TRBV6-1 to TRBJ2-3; the match to TRBD2 covers 10 bases. From germline, CDR1 is MNHNS and CDR2 SASEGT. V lost 3 bases and J lost 3; bases outside the gene matches: 12. This CDR3 contains 18 residues.

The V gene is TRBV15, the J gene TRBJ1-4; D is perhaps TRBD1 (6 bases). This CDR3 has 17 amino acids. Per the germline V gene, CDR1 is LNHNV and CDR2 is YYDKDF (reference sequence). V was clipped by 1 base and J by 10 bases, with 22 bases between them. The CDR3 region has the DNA TGTGCCACCAGCAGAGCAACAGGGACCGACCCACGTGGAAAACTGTTTTTT. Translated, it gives CATSRATGTDPRGKLFF.

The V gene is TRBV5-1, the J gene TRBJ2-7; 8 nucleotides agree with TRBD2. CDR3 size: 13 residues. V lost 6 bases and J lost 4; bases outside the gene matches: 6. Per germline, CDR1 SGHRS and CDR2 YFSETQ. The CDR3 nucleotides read TGCGCCAGCAATAGCGGGGCCGATTACGAGCAGTACTTC. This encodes CASNSGADYEQYF.

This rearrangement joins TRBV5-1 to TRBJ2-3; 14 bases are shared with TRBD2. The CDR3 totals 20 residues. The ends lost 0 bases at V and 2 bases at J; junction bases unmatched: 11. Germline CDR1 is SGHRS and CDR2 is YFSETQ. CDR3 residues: CASSLEGLAGVIGYTDTQYF. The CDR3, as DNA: TGCGCCAGCAGCTTGGAGGGACTAGCGGGAGTAATAGGATACACAGATACGCAGTATTTT.

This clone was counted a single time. The CDR3 is CASSFRDMGEQYF. For the CDR3, the DNA is TGTGCCAGCAGTTTCCGGGACATGGGCGAGCAGTACTTC. J is TRBJ2-7 and V is TRBV7-2, with a possible D match to TRBD1 (6 bases). The CDR3 loop spans 13 amino acids. V was shortened by 6 bases and J by 6 bases, with 15 bases between the two germline ends. Germline loops: CDR1 SGHTA, CDR2 FQGNSA.

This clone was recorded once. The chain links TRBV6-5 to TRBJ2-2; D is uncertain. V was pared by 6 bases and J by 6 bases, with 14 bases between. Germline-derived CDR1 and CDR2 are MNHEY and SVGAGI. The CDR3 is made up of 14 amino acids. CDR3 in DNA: TGTGCCAGCAGCTCGACCTATGCCGCCGGGGAGCTGTTTTTT. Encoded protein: CASSSTYAAGELFF.

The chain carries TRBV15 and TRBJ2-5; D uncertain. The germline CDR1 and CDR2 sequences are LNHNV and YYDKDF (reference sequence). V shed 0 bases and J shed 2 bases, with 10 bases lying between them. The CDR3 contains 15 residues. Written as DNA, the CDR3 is TGTGCCACCAGCAGAGAGGGAAGCTATCAAGAGACCCAGTACTTC. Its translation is CATSREGSYQETQYF.

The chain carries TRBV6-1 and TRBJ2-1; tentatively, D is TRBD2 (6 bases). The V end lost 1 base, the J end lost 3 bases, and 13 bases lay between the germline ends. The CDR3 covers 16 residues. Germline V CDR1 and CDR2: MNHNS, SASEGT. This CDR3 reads CASSEGSLAYYNEQFF. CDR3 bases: TGTGCCAGCAGTGAAGGTAGCCTAGCGTACTACAATGAGCAGTTCTTC.

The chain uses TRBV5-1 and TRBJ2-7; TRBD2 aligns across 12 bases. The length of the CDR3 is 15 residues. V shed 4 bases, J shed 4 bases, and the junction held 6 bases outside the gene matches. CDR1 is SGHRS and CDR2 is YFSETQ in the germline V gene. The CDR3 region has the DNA TGCGCCAGCAGCCCCCGACTAGCGGGAGAGTACGAGCAGTACTTC. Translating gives CASSPRLAGEYEQYF.

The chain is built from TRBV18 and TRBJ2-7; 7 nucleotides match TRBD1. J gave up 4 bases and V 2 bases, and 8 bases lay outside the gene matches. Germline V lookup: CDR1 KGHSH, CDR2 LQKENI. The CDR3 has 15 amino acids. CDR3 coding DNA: TGTGCCAGCTCACCAGCGGCAGGGGGAATATACGAGCAGTACTTC. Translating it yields CASSPAAGGIYEQYF.

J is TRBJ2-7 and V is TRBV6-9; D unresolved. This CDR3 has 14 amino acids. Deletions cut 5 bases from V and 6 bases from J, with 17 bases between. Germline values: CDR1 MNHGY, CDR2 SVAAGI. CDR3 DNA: TGTGCCAGCAGTGTTGATCCACGTCGGGTCGAGCAGTACTTC. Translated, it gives CASSVDPRRVEQYF.

CDR3 DNA: TGTGCCACCAGCAGAGATAGGCCTAGACAATACGAGCAGTACTTC. Encoded protein: CATSRDRPRQYEQYF. The V gene is TRBV15, the J gene TRBJ2-7; D uncertain. From germline, CDR1 is LNHNV and CDR2 YYDKDF (reference sequence). The ends were cut back, 0 bases at V and 4 bases at J, with 13 bases in the middle. The CDR3 loop spans 15 amino acids.

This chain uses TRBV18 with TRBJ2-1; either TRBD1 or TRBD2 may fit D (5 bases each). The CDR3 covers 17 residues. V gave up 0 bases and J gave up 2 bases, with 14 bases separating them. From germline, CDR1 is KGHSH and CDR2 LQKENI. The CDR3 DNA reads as TGTGCCAGCTCACCACCGAGGGGCGTGGTAACCTACAATGAGCAGTTCTTC. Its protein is CASSPPRGVVTYNEQFF.